The sequence of this T cell receptor (beta chain) was determined in a study of T cells in Graves' hyperthyroidism and ophthalmopathy. Study details: Staff took peripheral blood when the initial diagnosis was made, before any treatment began.

The sample holds many counts of this clonotype. The patients, who ranged from 18 to 65 in age, presented with newly diagnosed hyperthyroidism lasting under 2 months. The germline CDR1 and CDR2 sequences are DFQATT and SNEGSKA (reference sequence). The CDR3 contains 13 residues. V lost 6 bases to trimming and J lost 6 bases, with 14 bases between them. RNA transcripts yielded amplified TCR beta CDR3 regions. The TCR CDR3 first-round RT-PCR relied on the HTBI primer set. MiXCR was run by TCRdb on the multiplex PCR reads, yielding one entry per CDR3 protein. The sample lists roughly 710,000 distinct CDR3 sequences; 35% were seen once.

Sequencing input: blood. The gene calls are TRBV20-1 and TRBJ1-4; D is possibly TRBD1 (6 bases). The sequence came from a woman in her thirties or forties with Graves' hyperthyroidism. The CDR3 region has the DNA TGCAGTGCATCCACAGGGAGTTATGAAAAACTGTTTTTT. The encoded protein is CSASTGSYEKLFF.